This TCR beta chain originates from a study of blood T cell repertoires in COVID-19. As for the study in general: The origin of the acute and convalescent COVID-19 samples was the United States, Italy and Spain. PBMCs, B-cell-depleted T cells, or T cells provided the cDNA or gDNA that made up the material.

Individuals aged about 18 to 100 years were recruited from about two dozen US areas. The CDR3 is 14 amino acids. Germline V gene sequence: CDR1 KGHSH, CDR2 LQKENI. Trimming took 6 bases from V and 8 from J; bases not matched to a gene: 10. Per the authors' pipeline: Estimated nucleated cell counts came from reference gene primer amplification. Profiled with immunoSEQ multiplex PCR; TCRdb holds only in-frame clones, not every one. The DNA gave D and trimming, while V, J and clone size come from that table. Among roughly 450,000 clones, 80% to 95% were seen once, and the ten largest hold about 0.6%. Specimen: PBMCs or T cells enriched from blood (not recorded which). The sequence was obtained from a man aged 18 to 35 who had recovered from COVID-19. V and J are TRBV18 and TRBJ1-5, with 7 positions matching TRBD1. CDR3 DNA: TGTGCCAGCTCCCCGGGACAGATTTATGAGCCCCAGCATTTT. This translates into CASSPGQIYEPQHF.